The 24 T cell receptor beta chains in this list originate from one sample, sequenced in a study of shared clonotypes between healthy human individuals. Assay: immunoSEQ multiplex PCR; the TCRdb copy retains only in-frame clones and omits some. The sample contains about 710,000 clones, around 77% of which appear only once. The source material was memory CD4+ T cells sorted from blood. Subset described: CD45RA-negative fraction. These receptor sequences come from a woman aged 25 to 45 in good health.

The sample holds a few counts of this clone. The chain employs TRBV28 and TRBJ1-1; 7 nucleotides line up with TRBD1. Germline CDR1 reads MDHEN; CDR2 reads SYDVKM. The CDR3 length is 13 residues. With 6 bases clipped from V and 5 bases from J, the junction kept 6 bases outside the gene matches. The CDR3 bases are TGTGCCAGCAGAGACAGGGAGGGGACTGAAGCTTTCTTT. As protein: CASRDREGTEAFF.

Concerning this clone itself: The identical CDR3 is also encoded by other nucleotide sequences in the sample. This chain uses TRBV6-5 with TRBJ2-7; perhaps TRBD2 as D (5 bases). The CDR3 covers 13 residues. Trimming stripped 2 bases from V and 5 bases from J, with 10 bases between. Germline V CDR1 and CDR2: MNHEY, SVGAGI. DNA for the CDR3: TGTGCCAGCAGTTACAACCCTAGCCACGAGCAGTACTTC. Its translation: CASSYNPSHEQYF.

The chain has TRBV7-9 and TRBJ2-7, with 8 bases that match TRBD1. Germline trimming cut 4 bases from V and 3 bases from J; bases unmatched to any gene: 8. Germline CDR1 and CDR2: SEHNR and FQNEAQ (reference sequence). The length of the CDR3 is 15 residues. CDR3 DNA sequence: TGTGCCAGCAGCTCCCGGGACAGGTCCCTCTACGAGCAGTACTTC. Amino acids: CASSSRDRSLYEQYF.

The chain recombines TRBV6-5 with TRBJ1-5; tentatively, D is TRBD1 (6 bases). Germline values: CDR1 MNHEY, CDR2 SVGAGI. This CDR3 contains 14 residues. CDR3 residues: CAAAAGVNDQPQHF. Written as DNA, the CDR3 is TGTGCTGCAGCGGCAGGGGTTAATGATCAGCCCCAGCATTTT.

CDR3 DNA: TGTGCCAGCATTTTCGGTCCCAATCAGCCCCAGCATTTT. It yields the protein CASIFGPNQPQHF. The V call is TRBV2, the J call TRBJ1-5; the D is unclear. CDR1 and CDR2 from the germline V gene are SNHLY and FYNNEI. The CDR3 consists of 13 residues. The V end was cut by 7 bases, the J end by 3 bases, with 10 bases between.

The gene calls are TRBV15 and TRBJ2-1; 9 bases are shared with TRBD1. This CDR3 has 18 amino acids. The J segment lost 4 bases and the V segment lost 0 bases, leaving 10 bases of the junction unmatched. Per the germline V gene, CDR1 is LNHNV and CDR2 is YYDKDF (reference sequence). CDR3 sequence: CATSRDHAGQGGYNEQFF. CDR3 DNA sequence: TGTGCCACCAGCAGAGATCACGCGGGACAGGGTGGATACAATGAGCAGTTCTTC.

The chain carries TRBV11-2 and TRBJ2-5; D gene unclear. V dropped 0 bases and J dropped 8 bases, with 16 bases sitting between them. Germline lookup yields CDR1 SGHAT and CDR2 FQNNGV. The CDR3 spans 15 residues. The CDR3 reads CASSLDPRAERTQYF. The CDR3 DNA reads as TGTGCCAGCAGCTTAGATCCCCGGGCGGAGAGAACCCAGTACTTC.

The chain recombines TRBV21-1 with TRBJ2-7. TRBV21-1 is an annotated pseudogene. The CDR3 is 14 amino acids. The CDR3 nucleotides are TGTGCCAGCAGCAATGCATACAGCGTCCACGAGCAGTACTTC. Translation gives CASSNAYSVHEQYF.

The chain joins TRBV7-9 to TRBJ2-2; TRBD2 matches 9 bases. The CDR3 has 15 amino acids. With V trimmed by 1 base and J by 4 bases, 1 base remained unmatched. CDR1 SEHNR and CDR2 FQNEAQ come from the germline V gene (reference sequence). The CDR3 DNA is TGTGCCAGCAGCTTAGGCGGGAGGGCCACCGGGGAGCTGTTTTTT. It is translated as CASSLGGRATGELFF.

The rearrangement uses TRBV2 and TRBJ1-1; D not certain. V lost 1 base, J lost 10 bases, and 13 bases lay in between. Germline CDR1 and CDR2: SNHLY and FYNNEI. This CDR3 comprises 13 residues. The CDR3 sequence is CASSEVPTNGAFF. CDR3 in DNA: TGTGCCAGCAGTGAAGTGCCCACTAACGGAGCTTTCTTT.

The CDR3 DNA follows: TGTGCCAGCAGTTACGGGTCAGCAGGGTGGAATCAGCCCCAGCATTTT. It codes for CASSYGSAGWNQPQHF. The chain carries TRBV6-6 and TRBJ1-5; D is possibly TRBD1 (5 bases). Germline V gene lookup returns CDR1 MNHNY and CDR2 SVGAGI (reference sequence). This CDR3 has 16 residues. Trimming stripped 2 bases from V and 4 bases from J, with 15 bases between.

This clone came up once. This chain links TRBV19 with TRBJ2-1; the match to TRBD1 covers 7 bases. There are 14 residues in the CDR3. From germline, CDR1 is LNHDA and CDR2 SQIVND (reference sequence). J gave up 5 bases and V 7 bases, and 8 bases lay outside the gene matches. CDR3 DNA: TGTGCCAGTATGGGCAGGGGGAATGACAATGAGCAGTTCTTC. Protein: CASMGRGNDNEQFF.

The chain couples TRBV4-3 to TRBJ2-3; 8 bases line up with TRBD2. The V gene's germline CDR1 is LGHNA and CDR2 YSLEER. J was trimmed by 12 bases and V by 0 bases; bases with no gene match: 8. The CDR3 spans 14 residues. This CDR3 reads CASSQDLGLAAQYF. CDR3 sequence (DNA): TGCGCCAGCAGCCAAGATCTAGGACTAGCAGCCCAGTATTTT.

V is TRBV7-9 and J is TRBJ2-1; 9 bases map to TRBD2. V was clipped by 0 bases and J by 7 bases; unmatched bases: 7. The CDR3 is 16 amino acids. Germline CDR1 is SEHNR and CDR2 is FQNEAQ (reference sequence). CDR3 nucleotides: TGTGCCAGCAGCTTAGCCTCGGGACTAGCTAGGAATGAGCAGTTCTTC. It specifies CASSLASGLARNEQFF.

The J gene is TRBJ2-5, the V gene TRBV5-4, with TRBD1 matching over 8 bases. The germline gives CDR1 SGHNT, CDR2 YYREEE (reference sequence). The CDR3 is 15 residues long. J was trimmed by 2 bases and V by 6 bases; bases with no gene match: 9. CDR3 sequence reads: CASTLGQGPQETQYF. In DNA, the CDR3 is TGTGCCAGCACCCTAGGACAGGGCCCACAAGAGACCCAGTACTTC.

The V gene is TRBV6-6, the J gene TRBJ2-7; the D call may be TRBD1 or TRBD2 (5 bases each). Trimming took 4 bases from V and 10 from J, leaving 17 bases between them. This CDR3 is 13 amino acids long. Germline CDR1 is MNHNY and CDR2 is SVGAGI (reference sequence). CDR3 sequence: CASSSGPPTKQYF. DNA of the CDR3: TGTGCCAGCAGTTCGGGACCACCTACGAAACAGTACTTC.

The V and J genes are TRBV2 and TRBJ2-7; possible D gene TRBD1, 6 bases. V lost 7 bases and J 0 bases, leaving 13 bases between the germline ends. Germline V gene sequence: CDR1 SNHLY, CDR2 FYNNEI. The CDR3 sequence is 14 residues long. The CDR3 spells CASNRETGSYEQYF. CDR3 DNA sequence: TGTGCCAGCAACAGGGAGACAGGCTCCTACGAGCAGTACTTC.

This chain links TRBV18 with TRBJ2-2; maybe TRBD2 (6 bases). The length of the CDR3 is 15 residues. The V gene lost 3 bases and the J gene lost 4 bases, with 12 bases spanning the gap. The germline V gene has CDR1 KGHSH and CDR2 LQKENI. DNA of the CDR3: TGTGCCAGCTCACCGGGACTGAGGGGCACCGGGGAGCTGTTTTTT. It translates to CASSPGLRGTGELFF.

The genes are TRBV11-2 and TRBJ2-7; D gene unclear. This CDR3 is 12 amino acids long. V lost 2 bases and J lost 3, with 5 bases in between. CDR1 is SGHAT and CDR2 is FQNNGV in the germline V gene. The CDR3 nucleotides read TGTGCCAGCAGCTTACACTTCTACGAGCAGTACTTC. This encodes CASSLHFYEQYF.

A word on this clone: Other DNA sequences within the sample encode an identical CDR3. The V gene is TRBV2, the J gene TRBJ1-4; D remains unclear. Trimming took off 4 bases at V and 0 bases at J, with 9 bases between the two ends. CDR3 size: 15 residues. Germline V gene data show CDR1 as SNHLY and CDR2 as FYNNEI. This chain's CDR3 is CASSALGSTNEKLFF. The CDR3 DNA is TGTGCCAGCAGTGCTCTCGGCTCAACTAATGAAAAACTGTTTTTT.

The chain is built from TRBV9 and TRBJ2-2; 10 positions match TRBD2. The V segment lost 0 bases and the J segment 5 bases; nucleotides outside the gene matches: 10. The CDR3 totals 18 residues. Germline lookup yields CDR1 SGDLS and CDR2 YYNGEE. The CDR3 nucleotides are TGTGCCAGCAGCGTAGAGAGGAGCGGGAGGGTTAATACCGGGGAGCTGTTTTTT. It encodes CASSVERSGRVNTGELFF.

The rearrangement joins TRBV2 to TRBJ1-3; the D is unclear. The V gene's germline CDR1 is SNHLY and CDR2 FYNNEI. With 7 bases removed from V and 5 bases from J, the gap between germline ends came to 12 bases. The CDR3 extends over 13 amino acids. The CDR3: CASTLTGRNTIYF. DNA for the CDR3: TGTGCCAGCACTCTAACCGGGAGAAACACCATATATTTT.

The chain is built from TRBV19 and TRBJ2-1; the match to TRBD2 covers 10 bases. V lost 3 bases to trimming and J lost 0 bases; unmatched junction nucleotides: 8. The CDR3 runs 18 residues. The V gene's germline CDR1 is LNHDA and CDR2 SQIVND (reference sequence). The CDR3 loop is CASSMGGSSGGSYNEQFF. The CDR3 DNA reads TGTGCCAGTAGTATGGGGGGCTCTAGCGGGGGCTCCTACAATGAGCAGTTCTTC.

V is TRBV5-1 and J is TRBJ2-7; 12 bases match TRBD2. The CDR3 is made up of 14 amino acids. CDR1 is SGHRS, CDR2 YFSETQ, per germline. The V and J ends lost 2 bases and 4 bases, in that order; junction bases with no gene match: 1. CDR3 residues: CASSFGTSGYEQYF. In nucleotides, the CDR3 is TGCGCCAGCAGCTTCGGGACTAGCGGGTACGAGCAGTACTTC. Variable domain in full (rest from reference TRBV5-1 and TRBJ2-7): KAGVTQTPRYLIKTRGQQVTLSCSPISGHRSVSWYQQTPGQGLQFLFEYFSETQRNKGNFPGRFSGRQFSNSRSEMNVSTLELGDSALYLCASSFGTSGYEQYFGPGTRLTVT.